What follows are 26 T cell receptor beta chains derived from one specimen sequenced in a study of blood T cells in healthy people across ages. It was with a sample-barcoded 5' primer and a J-beta primer mix that a second PCR of about 7 to 12 cycles was run. TCRdb reprocessed the 5' RACE reads via MiXCR and lists one record per CDR3 protein. Of around 2 million distinct CDR3 sequences listed, 39% were seen once; the top ten hold under 25%. Input material: blood. These TCRs come from a human donor in good health.

This clonotype was seen only a few times. V usage is TRBV7-2 and J usage is TRBJ2-7, with 9 bases identical to TRBD1. The V gene's germline CDR1 is SGHTA and CDR2 FQGNSA. The J segment lost 7 bases and the V segment lost 5 bases, leaving 15 bases of the junction unmatched. CDR3 length: 16 amino acids. Here the CDR3 reads CASSLGIQGATFEQYF. The CDR3 nucleotides read TGTGCCAGCAGCCTAGGCATACAGGGGGCGACTTTTGAGCAGTACTTC. Together with reference TRBV7-2 and TRBJ2-7, the CDR3 gives the full variable domain: GAGVSQSPSNKVTEKGKDVELRCDPISGHTALYWYRQSLGQGLEFLIYFQGNSAPDKSGLPSDRFSAERTGGSVSTLTIQRTQQEDSAVYLCASSLGIQGATFEQYFGPGTRLTVT.

A few counts support this clonotype. The chain uses TRBV5-1 and TRBJ2-3, with unresolved D. CDR3 length: 14 amino acids. Trimming shortened V by 3 bases and J by 3 bases, and 11 bases separated the two germline ends. Germline CDR1 and CDR2: SGHRS and YFSETQ. The CDR3 bases are TGCGCCAGCAGCTCTTACTCCAGTACAGATACGCAGTATTTT. Encoded protein: CASSSYSSTDTQYF.

This sequence joins TRBV5-1 and TRBJ2-4, with D hard to call. The DNA matches TRBJ2-7 better at its end, which makes the J call doubtful. Germline V gene sequence: CDR1 SGHRS, CDR2 YFSETQ. This CDR3 has 17 residues. This CDR3 reads CASSLFEISQMAGEQYF. As DNA, the CDR3 is TGCGCCAGCAGCTTGTTTGAAATAAGTCAGATGGCCGGCGAGCAGTACTTC.

This clonotype showed up just a few times. The rearrangement joins TRBV5-1 to TRBJ2-1, with 10 bases matching TRBD2. The CDR3 is 15 amino acids. The germline V gene has CDR1 SGHRS and CDR2 YFSETQ. V lost 0 bases, J lost 8 bases, and 5 bases stayed unmatched. The CDR3 loop is CASSLGASGGHEQFF. As DNA, the CDR3 is TGCGCCAGCAGCTTGGGTGCTAGCGGGGGCCATGAGCAGTTCTTC.

This rearrangement joins TRBV10-3 to TRBJ2-1, with D maybe TRBD1 (6 bases). Gene TRBJ2-7 matches the end of the DNA better, so the J call may be wrong. This CDR3 spans 17 amino acids. Per the germline V gene, CDR1 is ENHRY and CDR2 is SYGVKD. The CDR3 sequence is CAISALGGSSSYNEQYF. The CDR3 region has the DNA TGTGCCATCAGTGCTCTTGGGGGCTCGAGCTCCTACAATGAGCAGTACTTC.

This clonotype was found a few times. The DNA of the CDR3 is TGTGCCAGCAGTTTAGTCCAGGGGAAGAGGGATAATGAAAAACTGTTTTTT. Translated: CASSLVQGKRDNEKLFF. The chain couples TRBV12-3 or TRBV12-4 to TRBJ1-4; maybe TRBD1 (6 bases). The V end lost 1 base, the J end lost 4 bases, and 16 bases lay between the germline ends. CDR3 size: 17 residues.

The V call is TRBV5-5, the J call TRBJ2-7, with TRBD2 identical over 8 bases. CDR3 length: 15 amino acids. V dropped 3 bases and J dropped 2; count of bases not matched to a gene: 7. Germline values: CDR1 SGHKS, CDR2 YYEKEE (reference sequence). CDR3 bases: TGTGCCAGCAGCTATACTAGCGGTCCCACCTACGAGCAGTACTTC. Residues: CASSYTSGPTYEQYF.

This clonotype was seen only a few times. The DNA of the CDR3 is TGTGCCAGCGGCTCTCAATGGCGGGGGGTACAAGAGACCCAGTACTTC. Amino acids: CASGSQWRGVQETQYF. The chain links TRBV11-1 to TRBJ2-5, with 8 bases aligning to TRBD2. V lost 8 bases to trimming and J lost 2 bases; unmatched junction nucleotides: 13. CDR3 length: 16 residues. The germline CDR1 and CDR2 sequences are SGHAT and FQDESV (reference sequence).

CDR3 amino acids: CASSFWDSSHEQYF. The CDR3 DNA reads as TGTGCCAGCAGTTTTTGGGACAGTTCCCACGAGCAGTACTTC. The chain uses TRBV28 and TRBJ2-7; the match to TRBD1 covers 7 bases. Germline V gene lookup returns CDR1 MDHEN and CDR2 SYDVKM. The CDR3 is made up of 14 amino acids. The ends lost 3 bases at V and 5 bases at J; junction bases unmatched: 7. Full variable domain (missing parts from reference TRBV28 and TRBJ2-7): DVKVTQSSRYLVKRTGEKVFLECVQDMDHENMFWYRQDPGLGLRLIYFSYDVKMKEKGDIPEGYSVSREKKERFSLILESASTNQTSMYLCASSFWDSSHEQYFGPGTRLTVT.

As concerns this clonotype: A much larger clonotype is one base distant, so this may be a read error. The chain recombines TRBV20-1 with TRBJ2-1; D remains ambiguous. V was pared by 5 bases and J by 0 bases, with 8 bases between. Germline CDR1 and CDR2: DFQATT and SNEGSKA (reference sequence). This CDR3 region has 13 residues. Written as DNA, the CDR3 is TGCAGTGCTTCTCCGGGCTCCTACAATGAGCAGTTCTTC. Its translation is CSASPGSYNEQFF.

The rearrangement uses TRBV6-2 or TRBV6-3 and TRBJ2-6, with 7 bases matching TRBD1. CDR1 and CDR2 (germline): MNHEY, SVGEGT. J lost 2 bases, V lost 7 bases, and 5 bases had no gene match. The CDR3 covers 15 residues. CDR3 amino acids: CASNKQGTGANVLTF. CDR3 nucleotide sequence: TGTGCCAGCAATAAACAGGGGACTGGGGCCAACGTCCTGACTTTC.

This sequence joins TRBV15 and TRBJ2-1, with a possible D match to TRBD2 (5 bases). The DNA end favors TRBJ2-7, so the J call may be wrong. The CDR3 is made up of 15 amino acids. Germline CDR1 LNHNV, CDR2 YYDKDF (reference sequence). The CDR3, as DNA: TGTGCCACCAGCAGTCTCGCGGGCTCCTACAATGAGCAGTACTTC. This codes for CATSSLAGSYNEQYF.

This clonotype came up a few times. V gene TRBV20-1 combines with J gene TRBJ2-7; tentative D call: TRBD2 (5 bases). The germline V gene encodes CDR1 DFQATT and CDR2 SNEGSKA (reference sequence). V lost 1 base and J 6 bases, leaving 7 bases between the germline ends. This CDR3 spans 11 amino acids. The CDR3 protein is CSARGESEQYF. The CDR3 nucleotides read TGCAGTGCTAGAGGGGAGTCCGAGCAGTACTTC.

Here the CDR3 DNA reads TGTGCCACCGATCAGGGCTATCAGCCCCAGCATTTT. It yields the protein CATDQGYQPQHF. The chain links TRBV15 to TRBJ1-5; D is possibly TRBD1 (5 bases). V shed 8 bases and J shed 5 bases, with 10 bases lying between them. Germline loops: CDR1 LNHNV, CDR2 YYDKDF (reference sequence). There are 12 residues in the CDR3.

In its sample, this clonotype was seen a few times. The chain joins TRBV20-1 to TRBJ2-7, with 12 bases aligning to TRBD2. With 5 bases clipped from V and 5 bases from J, the junction kept 16 bases outside the gene matches. CDR1 DFQATT and CDR2 SNEGSKA come from the germline V gene (reference sequence). This CDR3 is 17 amino acids long. The DNA for the CDR3 is TGCAGTGCTCGAGCGTTACTAGCGGGGGGATCTTTTCACGAGCAGTACTTC. Translated, it gives CSARALLAGGSFHEQYF.

This chain links TRBV10-3 with TRBJ2-7, with TRBD1 identical over 9 bases. The germline gives CDR1 ENHRY, CDR2 SYGVKD. V trimming: 0 bases; J trimming: 6 bases; junction bases outside the gene matches: 3. CDR3 length: 14 amino acids. The CDR3, as DNA: TGTGCCATCAGTGAGTCGCTGGACAGGGGCGAGCAGTACTTC. It codes for CAISESLDRGEQYF.

The chain uses TRBV4-3 and TRBJ2-1; D is unclear. Between the trimmed V and J ends, which lost 0 bases and 12 bases, there was a span of 12 bases. The CDR3 length is 13 residues. Per germline, CDR1 LGHNA and CDR2 YSLEER. The DNA of the CDR3 is TGCGCCAGCAGCCAAGAGGTACAGTTTATGCAGTTCTTC. Translated: CASSQEVQFMQFF.

This clonotype was seen a few times. DNA of the CDR3: TGTGCCAGCAGCCCCCCCGAGGCAGGCCGGGGGCCCCAGCATTTT. Amino acid sequence: CASSPPEAGRGPQHF. This rearrangement joins TRBV6-2 or TRBV6-3 to TRBJ1-5; D gene uncertain. V gave up 6 bases and J gave up 9 bases, with 21 bases separating them. The CDR3 consists of 15 residues. The germline V gene encodes CDR1 MNHEY and CDR2 SVGEGT.

The chain joins TRBV10-3 to TRBJ2-7, with 11 positions matching TRBD1. With V trimmed by 8 bases and J by 3 bases, 15 bases remained unmatched. CDR1 is ENHRY, CDR2 SYGVKD, per germline. CDR3 size: 17 residues. CDR3 DNA sequence: TGTGCCATCCTACTCACGACTCCCGGGACAGGGGGCTACGAGCAGTACTTC. Residues: CAILLTTPGTGGYEQYF.

This clonotype has at least ten counts. This sequence joins TRBV12-3 or TRBV12-4 and TRBJ2-5, with 7 bases matching TRBD1. Unmatched junction bases numbered 4, after V lost 3 bases and J lost 3 bases. The CDR3 covers 14 residues. DNA of the CDR3: TGTGCCAGCAGTTTTGGGACAGTCAAAGAGACCCAGTACTTC. It yields the protein CASSFGTVKETQYF.

In this sample, this clonotype turned up a few times. This chain uses TRBV29-1 with TRBJ1-1, with unresolved D. CDR1 SQVTM and CDR2 ANQGSEA come from the germline V gene. The germline V and J ends were trimmed by 6 bases and 0 bases, with 11 bases remaining between them. The CDR3 extends over 13 amino acids. For the CDR3, the DNA is TGCAGCGTCCAGACGGCCCTGAACACTGAAGCTTTCTTT. As protein: CSVQTALNTEAFF.

V gene TRBV4-1 combines with J gene TRBJ2-7, with 11 bases lining up with TRBD1. The CDR3 consists of 20 residues. Germline CDR1 is MGHRA and CDR2 is YSYEKL. V was pared by 2 bases and J by 1 base, with 16 bases of the junction left unmatched. The CDR3 DNA follows: TGCGCCAGCAGCCAAAGCCGGGACAGGGGGTTCAGGCCCCTTTCCTACGAGCAGTACTTC. Translation: CASSQSRDRGFRPLSYEQYF.

CDR3 bases: TGTGCCAGCAGTTTAGGGTCCGGGCAGGGCATCCGTGGCTACACCTTC. Translating gives CASSLGSGQGIRGYTF. The V gene is TRBV27, the J gene TRBJ1-2, with a tentative D call TRBD1 (5 bases). The CDR3 spans 16 residues. CDR1 is MNHEY and CDR2 is SMNVEV in the germline V gene (reference sequence). V shed 2 bases and J shed 7 bases, with 20 bases lying between them.

Only a few counts were recorded for this clonotype. V usage is TRBV27 and J usage is TRBJ1-2, with no clear D. Germline V lookup: CDR1 MNHEY, CDR2 SMNVEV (reference sequence). The CDR3 extends over 13 amino acids. Trimming left V 5 bases short and J 7 bases short, with 14 bases between. The CDR3 protein is CASSQREGRGYTF. CDR3 nucleotide sequence: TGTGCCAGCAGTCAAAGGGAAGGACGTGGCTACACCTTC.

The rearrangement joins TRBV12-3 or TRBV12-4 to TRBJ2-1, with D perhaps being TRBD1 or TRBD2 (5 bases each). The V end was cut by 7 bases, the J end by 2 bases, with 15 bases between. The CDR3 is made up of 15 amino acids. In DNA form, the CDR3 reads TGTGCCAGCACCGCGTCTGGGGACCCCTACAATGAGCAGTTCTTC. Its translation: CASTASGDPYNEQFF.

There are a few counts of this clonotype. Possible read error: a much larger clone is one base away. The chain employs TRBV6-2 or TRBV6-3 and TRBJ2-5; no reliable D call. Germline values: CDR1 MNHEY, CDR2 SVGEGT. The CDR3 contains 11 residues. Here the CDR3 reads CASSYREAQYF. CDR3 sequence (DNA): TGTGCCAGCAGTTACCGAGAGGCCCAGTACTTC.